One sample yielded the 8 T cell receptor beta chains listed below, sequenced in a study of shared T cell receptors in the human thymus. Method: immunoSEQ multiplex PCR; TCRdb's copy keeps in-frame clones and lacks some. The sample holds about 660,000 clones, 88% seen once. The same sample was also studied in work on human thymus T cells.

Specimen: thymocytes. These receptors originate from a boy in the first two years of life with a congenital heart defect.

The chain recombines TRBV11-2 with TRBJ2-1, with D maybe TRBD1 (6 bases). This CDR3 has 16 residues. V lost 2 bases, J lost 9 bases, and 20 bases lay in between. The germline CDR1 and CDR2 sequences are SGHAT and FQNNGV. The CDR3 DNA reads TGTGCCAGCAGCTTACCCGACTCCGTACAGGGTGGTGAGCAGTTCTTC. Translation: CASSLPDSVQGGEQFF. Full variable domain (outside the CDR3, taken from reference TRBV11-2 and TRBJ2-1): EAGVAQSPRYKIIEKRQSVAFWCNPISGHATLYWYQQILGQGPKLLIQFQNNGVVDDSQLPKDRFSAERLKGVDSTLKIQPAKLEDSAVYLCASSLPDSVQGGEQFFGPGTRLTVL.

The chain joins TRBV9 to TRBJ1-2; weak D call: TRBD1 (6 bases). Trimming took off 1 base at V and 6 bases at J, with 25 bases between the two ends. Germline V CDR1 and CDR2: SGDLS, YYNGEE. The CDR3 loop spans 18 amino acids. CDR3 nucleotides: TGTGCCAGCAGCGTAAGGTCCTCATTGGCAGGGGAGAAGCATGGCTACACCTTC. Amino acids: CASSVRSSLAGEKHGYTF.

This sequence joins TRBV4-1 and TRBJ2-2; weak D call: TRBD2 (7 bases). Trimming stripped 4 bases from V and 5 bases from J, with 11 bases between. Germline lookup yields CDR1 MGHRA and CDR2 YSYEKL. This CDR3 region has 14 residues. The DNA of the CDR3 is TGCGCCAGCAGCCCTAGGGGGGGTACCGGGGAGCTGTTTTTT. Its translation is CASSPRGGTGELFF.

The chain couples TRBV14 to TRBJ2-2; TRBD2 matches 11 bases. Germline V lookup: CDR1 SGHDN, CDR2 FVKESK. There are 16 residues in the CDR3. The V gene end was trimmed by 1 base and the J gene end by 5 bases; junction bases not matched to a gene: 3. The CDR3 bases are TGTGCCAGCAGCCAAGGACTAGCGGGACAGACCGGGGAGCTGTTTTTT. Translating it yields CASSQGLAGQTGELFF.

The rearrangement links TRBV10-1 to TRBJ2-2, with 11 bases fitting TRBD2. This CDR3 contains 18 residues. Trimming at V came to 3 bases and at J to 1 base, leaving 7 bases not matched to a gene. CDR1 is WNHNN and CDR2 is SYGVQD in the germline V gene (reference sequence). The CDR3 region is CASSDGKLAGENTGELFF. In nucleotides, the CDR3 is TGCGCCAGCAGTGACGGGAAACTAGCGGGGGAGAACACCGGGGAGCTGTTTTTT.

This chain connects TRBV21-1 to TRBJ2-2; TRBD1 is the table's D call, not checked against the DNA. TRBV21-1 is given as a pseudogene. The CDR3 has 16 residues. The CDR3 sequence: CASSRGQGAGTGELFF. The CDR3 DNA is TGTGCCAGCAGCAGGGGTCAGGGGGCGGGCACCGGGGAGCTGTTTTTT.

The chain's CDR3 is CASSPRTGPNEQYF. The CDR3 nucleotides are TGTGCCAGCAGTCCCCGGACAGGGCCCAACGAGCAGTACTTC. V and J are TRBV28 and TRBJ2-7, with 8 bases lining up with TRBD1. Germline V gives CDR1 MDHEN, CDR2 SYDVKM. V lost 5 bases and J lost 5; bases outside the gene matches: 8. This CDR3 has 14 amino acids.

The chain combines TRBV2 with TRBJ2-7, with 9 bases identical to TRBD1. The CDR3 length is 14 residues. V lost 3 bases and J lost 9; bases outside the gene matches: 9. Germline CDR1 is SNHLY and CDR2 is FYNNEI. In DNA form, the CDR3 reads TGTGCCAGCAGTGACCAAGGACAGGGGCTAGGGCAGTACTTC. Translated, it gives CASSDQGQGLGQYF.